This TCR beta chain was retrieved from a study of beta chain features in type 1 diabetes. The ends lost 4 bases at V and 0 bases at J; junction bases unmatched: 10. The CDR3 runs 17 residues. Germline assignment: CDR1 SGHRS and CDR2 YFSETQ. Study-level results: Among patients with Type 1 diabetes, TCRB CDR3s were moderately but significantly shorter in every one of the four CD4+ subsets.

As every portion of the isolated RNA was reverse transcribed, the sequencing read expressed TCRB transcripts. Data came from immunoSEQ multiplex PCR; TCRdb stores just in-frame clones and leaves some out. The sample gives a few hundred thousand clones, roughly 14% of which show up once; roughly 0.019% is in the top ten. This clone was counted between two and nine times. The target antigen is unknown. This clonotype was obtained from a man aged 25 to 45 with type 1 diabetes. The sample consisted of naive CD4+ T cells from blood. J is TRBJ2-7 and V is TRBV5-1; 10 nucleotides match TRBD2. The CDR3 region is CASSGAGGPPSSYEQYF. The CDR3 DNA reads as TGCGCCAGCAGCGGAGCGGGAGGGCCCCCAAGCTCCTACGAGCAGTACTTC.